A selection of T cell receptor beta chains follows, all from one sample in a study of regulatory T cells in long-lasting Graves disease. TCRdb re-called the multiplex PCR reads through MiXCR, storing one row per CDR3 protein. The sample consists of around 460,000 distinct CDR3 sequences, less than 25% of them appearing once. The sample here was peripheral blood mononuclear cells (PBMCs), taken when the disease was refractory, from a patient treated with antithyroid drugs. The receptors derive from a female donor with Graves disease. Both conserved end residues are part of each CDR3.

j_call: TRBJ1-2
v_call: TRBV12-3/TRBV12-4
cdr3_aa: CASTLPGTGGGYTF

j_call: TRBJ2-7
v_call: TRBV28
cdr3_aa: CASRTGQTEQYF

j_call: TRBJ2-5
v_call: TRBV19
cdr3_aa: CASSINGGLETQYF

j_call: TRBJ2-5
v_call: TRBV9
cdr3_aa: CASSARSYQETQYF

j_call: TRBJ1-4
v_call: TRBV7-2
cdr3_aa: CASSLGDSRNEKLFF

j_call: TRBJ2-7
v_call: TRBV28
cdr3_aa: CASSSPLQGYEQYF

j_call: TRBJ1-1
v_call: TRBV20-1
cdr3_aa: CSARDLPAARTEAFF

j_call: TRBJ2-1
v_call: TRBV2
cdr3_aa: CASSPTPRTEQFF

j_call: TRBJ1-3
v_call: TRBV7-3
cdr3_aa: CASSSNRVRVGNTIYF

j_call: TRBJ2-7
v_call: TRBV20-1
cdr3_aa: CSAREAKEGGLYEQYF

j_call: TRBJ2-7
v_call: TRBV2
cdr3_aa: CASNEAGEQYF

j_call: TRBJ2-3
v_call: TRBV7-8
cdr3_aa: CASSRGVADTQYF

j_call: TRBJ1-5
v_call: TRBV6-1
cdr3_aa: CASTEPFGRTDQPQHF

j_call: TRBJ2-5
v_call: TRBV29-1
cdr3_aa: CSVEGQDVVETQYF

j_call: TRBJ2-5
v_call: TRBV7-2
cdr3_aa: CASSLGPGNQETQYF

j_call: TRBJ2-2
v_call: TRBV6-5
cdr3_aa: CASSSPFANTGELFF

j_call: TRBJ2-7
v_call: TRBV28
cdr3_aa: CASSSRVSSPYEQYF

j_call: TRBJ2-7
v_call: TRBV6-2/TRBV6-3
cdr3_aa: CASSYSTSGGAYEQYF

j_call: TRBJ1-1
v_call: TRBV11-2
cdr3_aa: CASSSYRIQNTEAFF

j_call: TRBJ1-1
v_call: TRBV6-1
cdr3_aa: CASSPEGRSTGAFF

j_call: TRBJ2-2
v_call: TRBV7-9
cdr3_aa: CASSLDEDTGELFF

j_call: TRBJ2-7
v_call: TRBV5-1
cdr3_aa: CASSSSGGFYEQYF

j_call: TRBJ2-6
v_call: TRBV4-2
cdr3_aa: CASSQSPTGANVLTF

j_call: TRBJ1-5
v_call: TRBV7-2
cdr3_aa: CASRGGGNQPQHF

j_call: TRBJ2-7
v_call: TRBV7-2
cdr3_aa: CASSLGDMSTYEQYF

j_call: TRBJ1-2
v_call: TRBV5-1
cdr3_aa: CASSLVGGQGANYGYTF

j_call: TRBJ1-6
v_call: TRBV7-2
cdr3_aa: CASSLGHLRDSPLHF

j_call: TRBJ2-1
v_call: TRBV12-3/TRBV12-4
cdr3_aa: CASRPRGGSNEQFF

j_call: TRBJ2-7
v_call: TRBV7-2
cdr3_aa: CASSSLAGVAYF

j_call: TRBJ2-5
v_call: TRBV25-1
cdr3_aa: CASTDISGGPETQYF